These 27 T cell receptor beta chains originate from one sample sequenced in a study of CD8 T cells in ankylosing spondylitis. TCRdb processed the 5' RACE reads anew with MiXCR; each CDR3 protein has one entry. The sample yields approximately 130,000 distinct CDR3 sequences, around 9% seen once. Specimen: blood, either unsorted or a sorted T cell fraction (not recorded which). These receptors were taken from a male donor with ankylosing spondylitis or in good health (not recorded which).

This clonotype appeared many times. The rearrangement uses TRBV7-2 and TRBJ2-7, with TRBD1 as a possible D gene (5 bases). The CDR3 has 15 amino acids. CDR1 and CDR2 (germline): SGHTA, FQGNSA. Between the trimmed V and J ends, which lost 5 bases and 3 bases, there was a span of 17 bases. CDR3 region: CASSRFVGQDYEQYF. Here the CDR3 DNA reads TGTGCCAGCAGCAGATTCGTGGGGCAGGACTACGAGCAGTACTTC. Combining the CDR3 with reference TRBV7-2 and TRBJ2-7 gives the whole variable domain GAGVSQSPSNKVTEKGKDVELRCDPISGHTALYWYRQSLGQGLEFLIYFQGNSAPDKSGLPSDRFSAERTGGSVSTLTIQRTQQEDSAVYLCASSRFVGQDYEQYFGPGTRLTVT.

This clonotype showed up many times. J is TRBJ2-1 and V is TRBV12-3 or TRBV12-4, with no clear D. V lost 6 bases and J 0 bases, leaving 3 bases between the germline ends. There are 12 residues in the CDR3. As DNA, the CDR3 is TGTGCCAGCAGGGTCTCCTACAATGAGCAGTTCTTC. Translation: CASRVSYNEQFF.

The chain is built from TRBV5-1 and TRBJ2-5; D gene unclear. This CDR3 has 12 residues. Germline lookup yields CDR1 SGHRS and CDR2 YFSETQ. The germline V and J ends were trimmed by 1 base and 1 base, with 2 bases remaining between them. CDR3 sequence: CASSLSQETQYF. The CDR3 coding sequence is TGCGCCAGCAGCTTGAGCCAAGAGACCCAGTACTTC.

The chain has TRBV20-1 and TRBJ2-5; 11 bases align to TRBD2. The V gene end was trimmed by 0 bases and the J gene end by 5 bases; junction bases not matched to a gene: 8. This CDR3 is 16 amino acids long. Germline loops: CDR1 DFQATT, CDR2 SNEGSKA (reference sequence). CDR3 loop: CSARDHRLAGFETQYF. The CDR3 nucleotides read TGCAGTGCTAGAGACCACCGACTAGCGGGATTCGAGACCCAGTACTTC.

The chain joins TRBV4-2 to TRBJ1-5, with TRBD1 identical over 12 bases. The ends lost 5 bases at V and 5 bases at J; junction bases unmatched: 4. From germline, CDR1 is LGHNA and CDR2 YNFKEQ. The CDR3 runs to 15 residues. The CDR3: CASSLGQGADQPQHF. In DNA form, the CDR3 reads TGTGCCAGCAGCTTGGGACAGGGGGCCGATCAGCCCCAGCATTTT.

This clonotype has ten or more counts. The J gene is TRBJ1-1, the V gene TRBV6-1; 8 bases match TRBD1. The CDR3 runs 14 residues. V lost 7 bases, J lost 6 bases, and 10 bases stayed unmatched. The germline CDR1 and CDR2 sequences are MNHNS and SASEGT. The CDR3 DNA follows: TGTGCCAGCACCCAGGGGGCGGGGTTGGCTGAAGCTTTCTTT. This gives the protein CASTQGAGLAEAFF.

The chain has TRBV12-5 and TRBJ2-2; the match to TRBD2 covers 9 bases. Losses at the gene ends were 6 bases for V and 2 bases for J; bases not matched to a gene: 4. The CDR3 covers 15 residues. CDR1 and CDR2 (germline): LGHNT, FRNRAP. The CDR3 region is CASGGGLANTGELFF. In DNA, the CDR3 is TGTGCTAGTGGAGGGGGACTAGCTAACACCGGGGAGCTGTTTTTT.

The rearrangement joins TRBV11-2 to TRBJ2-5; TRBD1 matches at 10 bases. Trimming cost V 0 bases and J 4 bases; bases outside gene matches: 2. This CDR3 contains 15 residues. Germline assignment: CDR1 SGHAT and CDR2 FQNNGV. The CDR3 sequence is CASSLDGTGVETQYF. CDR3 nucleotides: TGTGCCAGCAGCTTAGACGGGACAGGGGTAGAGACCCAGTACTTC.

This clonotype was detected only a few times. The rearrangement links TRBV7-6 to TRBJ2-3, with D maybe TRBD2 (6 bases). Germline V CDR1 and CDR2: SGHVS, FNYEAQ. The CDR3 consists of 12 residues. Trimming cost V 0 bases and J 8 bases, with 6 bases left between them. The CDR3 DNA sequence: TGTGCCAGCAGCTTAGCTAGCGGTACGCAGTATTTT. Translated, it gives CASSLASGTQYF.

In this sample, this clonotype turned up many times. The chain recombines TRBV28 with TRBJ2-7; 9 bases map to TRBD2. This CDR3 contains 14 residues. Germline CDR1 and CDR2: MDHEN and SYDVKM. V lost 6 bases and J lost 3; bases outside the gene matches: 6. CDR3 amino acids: CASSPGTSLYEQYF. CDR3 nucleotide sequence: TGTGCCAGCAGCCCAGGGACTAGCCTCTACGAGCAGTACTTC.

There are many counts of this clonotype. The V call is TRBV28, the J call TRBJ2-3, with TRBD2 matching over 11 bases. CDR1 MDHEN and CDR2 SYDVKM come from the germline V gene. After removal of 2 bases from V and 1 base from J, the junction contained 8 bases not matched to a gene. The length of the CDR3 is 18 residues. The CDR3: CASSLRGLAVRRTDTQYF. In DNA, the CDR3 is TGTGCCAGCAGTTTAAGGGGACTAGCGGTCAGACGCACAGATACGCAGTATTTT.

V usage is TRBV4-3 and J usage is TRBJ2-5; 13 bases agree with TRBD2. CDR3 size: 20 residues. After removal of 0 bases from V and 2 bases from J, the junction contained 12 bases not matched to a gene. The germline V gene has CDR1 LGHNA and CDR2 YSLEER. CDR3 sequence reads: CASSQEGHRGTSGKQETQYF. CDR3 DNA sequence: TGCGCCAGCAGCCAAGAGGGACATAGGGGGACTAGCGGGAAACAAGAGACCCAGTACTTC.

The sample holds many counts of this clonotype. The CDR3 protein is CSVEWGGARNEQFF. Here the CDR3 DNA reads TGCAGCGTTGAATGGGGGGGCGCTCGGAATGAGCAGTTCTTC. This chain links TRBV29-1 with TRBJ2-1; possible D gene TRBD2, 7 bases. The V gene lost 2 bases and the J gene lost 7 bases, with 15 bases spanning the gap. This CDR3 is 14 amino acids long. The germline V gene has CDR1 SQVTM and CDR2 ANQGSEA.

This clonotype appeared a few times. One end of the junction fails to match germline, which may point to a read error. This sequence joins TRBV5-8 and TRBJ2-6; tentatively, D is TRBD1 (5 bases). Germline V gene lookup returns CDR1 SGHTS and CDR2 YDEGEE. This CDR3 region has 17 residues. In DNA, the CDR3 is TGTGCCAGCAGCCCGTTCTCGGGTCTCTCTGGGGCCAACGGCCTGACTTTC. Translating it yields CASSPFSGLSGANGLTF.

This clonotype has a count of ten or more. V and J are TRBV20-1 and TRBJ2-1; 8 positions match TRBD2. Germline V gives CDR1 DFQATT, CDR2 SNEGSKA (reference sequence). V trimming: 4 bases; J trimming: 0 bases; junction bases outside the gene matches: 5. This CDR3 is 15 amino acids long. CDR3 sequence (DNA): TGCAGTGCTATAAAAGCGGGAGCCTCCTACAATGAGCAGTTCTTC. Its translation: CSAIKAGASYNEQFF.

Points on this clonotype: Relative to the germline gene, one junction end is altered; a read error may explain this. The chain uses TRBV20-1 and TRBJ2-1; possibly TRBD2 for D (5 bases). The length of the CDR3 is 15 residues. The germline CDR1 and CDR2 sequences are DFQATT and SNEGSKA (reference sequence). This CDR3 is CSARGTRGYYNEQFF. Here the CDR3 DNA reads TGCAGTGCTAGAGGGACTCGCGGGTACTACAATGAGCAGTTCTTT.

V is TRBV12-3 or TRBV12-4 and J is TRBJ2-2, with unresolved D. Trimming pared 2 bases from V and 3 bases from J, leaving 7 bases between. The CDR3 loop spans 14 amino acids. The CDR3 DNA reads TGTGCCAGCAGTTTATATGTTGACACCGGGGAGCTGTTTTTT. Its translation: CASSLYVDTGELFF.

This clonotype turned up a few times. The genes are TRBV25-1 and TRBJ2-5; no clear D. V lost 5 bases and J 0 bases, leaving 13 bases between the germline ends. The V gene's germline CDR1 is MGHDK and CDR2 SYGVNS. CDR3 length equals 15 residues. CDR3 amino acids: CASSKGILDQETQYF. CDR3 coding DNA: TGTGCCAGCAGTAAAGGAATTTTGGACCAAGAGACCCAGTACTTC. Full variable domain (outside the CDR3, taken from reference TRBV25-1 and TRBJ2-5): EADIYQTPRYLVIGTGKKITLECSQTMGHDKMYWYQQDPGMELHLIHYSYGVNSTEKGDLSSESTVSRIRTEHFPLTLESARPSHTSQYLCASSKGILDQETQYFGPGTRLLVL.

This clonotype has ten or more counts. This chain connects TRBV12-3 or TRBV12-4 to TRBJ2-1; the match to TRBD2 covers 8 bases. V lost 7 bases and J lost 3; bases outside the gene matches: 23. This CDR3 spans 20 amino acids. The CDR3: CASTARPGSLREANYNEQFF. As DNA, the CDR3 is TGTGCCAGCACCGCCCGGCCTGGTTCGCTGCGGGAGGCCAACTACAATGAGCAGTTCTTC.

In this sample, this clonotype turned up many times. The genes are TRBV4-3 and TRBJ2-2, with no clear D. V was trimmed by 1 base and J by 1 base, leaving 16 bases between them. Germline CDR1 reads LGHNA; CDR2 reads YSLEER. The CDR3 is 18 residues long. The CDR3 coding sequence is TGCGCCAGCAGCCAAGTCGACGCCAGAGCGATGAACACCGGGGAGCTGTTTTTT. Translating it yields CASSQVDARAMNTGELFF.

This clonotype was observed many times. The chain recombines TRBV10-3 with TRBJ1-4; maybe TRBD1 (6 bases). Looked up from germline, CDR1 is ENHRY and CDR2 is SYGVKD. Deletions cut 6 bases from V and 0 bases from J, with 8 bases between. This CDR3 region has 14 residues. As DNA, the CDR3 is TGTGCCATCAGGGGGGCCGCAACTAATGAAAAACTGTTTTTT. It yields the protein CAIRGAATNEKLFF.

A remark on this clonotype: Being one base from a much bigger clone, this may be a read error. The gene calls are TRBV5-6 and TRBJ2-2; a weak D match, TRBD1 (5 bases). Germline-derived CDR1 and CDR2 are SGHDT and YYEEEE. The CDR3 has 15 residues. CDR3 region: CGSSLAGINTGELFF. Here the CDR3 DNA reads TGTGGCAGCAGCTTAGCAGGGATCAACACCGGGGAGCTGTTTTTT. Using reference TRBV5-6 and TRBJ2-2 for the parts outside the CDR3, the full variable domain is DAGVTQSPTHLIKTRGQQVTLRCSPKSGHDTVSWYQQALGQGPQFIFQYYEEEERQRGNFPDRFSGHQFPNYSSELNVNALLLGDSALYLCGSSLAGINTGELFFGEGSRLTVL.

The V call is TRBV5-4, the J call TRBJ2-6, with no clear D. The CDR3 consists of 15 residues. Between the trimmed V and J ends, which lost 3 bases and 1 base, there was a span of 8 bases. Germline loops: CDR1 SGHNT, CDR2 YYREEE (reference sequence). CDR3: CASSWGSSGANVLTF. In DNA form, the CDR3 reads TGTGCCAGCAGCTGGGGAAGTTCTGGGGCCAACGTCCTGACTTTC.

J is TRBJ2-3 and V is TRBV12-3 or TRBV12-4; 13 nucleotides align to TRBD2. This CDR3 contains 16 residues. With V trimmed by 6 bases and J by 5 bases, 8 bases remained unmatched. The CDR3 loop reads CASRPGLAGAKDTQYF. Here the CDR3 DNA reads TGTGCCAGCAGGCCCGGACTAGCGGGAGCAAAAGATACGCAGTATTTT.

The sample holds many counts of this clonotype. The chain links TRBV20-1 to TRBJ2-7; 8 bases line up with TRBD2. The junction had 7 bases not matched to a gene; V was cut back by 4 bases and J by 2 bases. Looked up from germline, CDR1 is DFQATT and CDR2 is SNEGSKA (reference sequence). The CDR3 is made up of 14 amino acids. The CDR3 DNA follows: TGCAGTGCTATTGGGACTAGTGGTACCTACGAGCAGTACTTC. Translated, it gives CSAIGTSGTYEQYF.

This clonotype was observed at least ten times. The CDR3 nucleotides are TGTGCCAGCAGTTTATGGGGGGCGTTGGTAGCCAAAAACATTCAGTACTTC. Translating it yields CASSLWGALVAKNIQYF. This chain uses TRBV12-3 or TRBV12-4 with TRBJ2-4; either TRBD1 or TRBD2 may supply D (6 bases each). Trimming stripped 2 bases from V and 0 bases from J, with 14 bases between. The CDR3 runs 17 residues.

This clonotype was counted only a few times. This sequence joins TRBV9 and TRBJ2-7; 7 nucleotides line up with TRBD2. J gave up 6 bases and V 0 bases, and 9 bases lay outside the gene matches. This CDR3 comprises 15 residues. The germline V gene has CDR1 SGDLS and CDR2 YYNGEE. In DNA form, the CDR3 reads TGTGCCAGCAGCGTAGTCGGCGCGGGAGTAAGCGAGCAGTACTTC. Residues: CASSVVGAGVSEQYF.